The next 20 T cell receptor beta chains were all read from a single sample in a study of blood T cell repertoires in COVID-19. Sequenced by immunoSEQ multiplex PCR; TCRdb stores in-frame clones only, minus some. The sample has about 45,000 clones, about 80% seen once; the top ten hold roughly 19%. Sequenced material: peripheral blood. The receptors shown here come from a man between 65 and 80 years old with acute or convalescent COVID-19.

The chain combines TRBV6-5 with TRBJ2-5, with D perhaps TRBD2 (6 bases). The CDR3 consists of 12 residues. Per germline, CDR1 MNHEY and CDR2 SVGAGI. Between the trimmed V and J ends, which lost 2 bases and 5 bases, there was a span of 6 bases. In DNA form, the CDR3 reads TGTGCCAGCAGTTACCGGGGGGAGACCCAGTACTTC. It encodes CASSYRGETQYF.

V usage is TRBV18 and J usage is TRBJ1-2, with 9 bases that match TRBD1. CDR3 length: 13 amino acids. J lost 7 bases, V lost 2 bases, and 2 bases had no gene match. Germline V lookup: CDR1 KGHSH, CDR2 LQKENI. The CDR3 bases are TGTGCCAGCTCACCAACGGACAGGGGTGGCTACACCTTC. This encodes CASSPTDRGGYTF.

J is TRBJ2-1 and V is TRBV6-1, with D possibly TRBD1 on 5 matching bases. Per the germline V gene, CDR1 is MNHNS and CDR2 is SASEGT. This CDR3 spans 14 amino acids. The V end lost 1 base, the J end lost 11 bases, and 15 bases lay between the germline ends. The DNA of the CDR3 is TGTGCCAGCAGTGAAGGCCAGGGTACCGTCAAGCAGTTCTTC. Translating gives CASSEGQGTVKQFF.

The chain combines TRBV28 with TRBJ2-7; 7 positions match TRBD1. The CDR3 sequence is 13 residues long. Germline assignment: CDR1 MDHEN and CDR2 SYDVKM. After removal of 4 bases from V and 7 bases from J, the junction contained 7 bases not matched to a gene. The CDR3 sequence is CASSSGQLNEQYF. The CDR3 DNA reads TGTGCCAGCAGTTCGGGACAGTTAAATGAGCAGTACTTC.

CDR3 nucleotide sequence: TGTGCCAGCAGAGGACAGGGTAATTCACCCCTCCACTTT. Translated, it gives CASRGQGNSPLHF. The chain is built from TRBV28 and TRBJ1-6; 8 nucleotides match TRBD1. Trimming at V came to 6 bases and at J to 6 bases, leaving 1 base not matched to a gene. The CDR3 has 13 residues. Germline V gene sequence: CDR1 MDHEN, CDR2 SYDVKM.

This clone was observed a handful of times. V and J are TRBV11-2 and TRBJ1-5, with D unclear. The CDR3 totals 14 residues. Germline V gene sequence: CDR1 SGHAT, CDR2 FQNNGV. Trimming took off 2 bases at V and 2 bases at J, with 7 bases between the two ends. CDR3 sequence: CASSLYGGNQPQHF. In nucleotides, the CDR3 is TGTGCCAGCAGCTTATACGGGGGCAATCAGCCCCAGCATTTT.

The CDR3 region has the DNA TGTGCCAGCAGTTACTCGAGGAGCTCCTATAATTCACCCCTCCACTTT. It specifies CASSYSRSSYNSPLHF. This chain uses TRBV6-5 with TRBJ1-6, with D unresolved. Germline-derived CDR1 and CDR2 are MNHEY and SVGAGI. The CDR3 extends over 16 amino acids. Between the trimmed V and J ends, which lost 0 bases and 0 bases, there was a span of 6 bases.

J is TRBJ1-1 and V is TRBV3-1 (or the pseudogene TRBV3-2), with D tentatively TRBD1 (6 bases). The CDR3 length is 14 residues. Germline V gene sequence: CDR1 LGHDT, CDR2 YNNKEL (reference sequence). Trimming took off 1 base at V and 4 bases at J, with 10 bases between the two ends. CDR3 region: CASSQVTGFTEAFF. In nucleotides, the CDR3 is TGTGCCAGCAGCCAAGTTACAGGGTTCACTGAAGCTTTCTTT.

This clone was seen a few times. V and J are TRBV18 and TRBJ1-5; TRBD1 agrees at 10 bases. V lost 4 bases and J lost 3; bases outside the gene matches: 3. The CDR3 has 15 amino acids. Germline V gives CDR1 KGHSH, CDR2 LQKENI. CDR3 coding DNA: TGTGCCAGCTCACAGGGACAGGGGACCAATCAGCCCCAGCATTTT. Residues: CASSQGQGTNQPQHF. The complete variable domain, with remaining parts taken from reference TRBV18 and TRBJ1-5, reads NAGVMQNPRHLVRRRGQEARLRCSPMKGHSHVYWYRQLPEEGLKFMVYLQKENIIDESGMPKERFSAEFPKEGPSILRIQQVVRGDSAAYFCASSQGQGTNQPQHFGDGTRLSIL.

The table lists this clone with a count of one. The rearrangement joins TRBV18 to TRBJ1-1; perhaps TRBD1 as D (5 bases). The V gene lost 3 bases and the J gene lost 3 bases, with 11 bases spanning the gap. The CDR3 is 14 residues long. The germline gives CDR1 KGHSH, CDR2 LQKENI. CDR3 DNA: TGTGCCAGCTCACCGGGACTCGGGGACACTGAAGCTTTCTTT. It is translated as CASSPGLGDTEAFF.

The V and J genes are TRBV5-1 and TRBJ1-1; TRBD1 is a possible D gene (6 bases). The CDR3 contains 16 residues. Between the trimmed V and J ends, which lost 3 bases and 1 base, there was a span of 16 bases. CDR1 and CDR2 from the germline V gene are SGHRS and YFSETQ. CDR3 nucleotide sequence: TGCGCCAGCAGCTCCTATATTCAGGACAGGAACACTGAAGCTTTCTTT. Protein: CASSSYIQDRNTEAFF.

The CDR3 sequence is CSVGGQLYGYTF. Here the CDR3 DNA reads TGCAGCGTGGGGGGACAGCTCTATGGCTACACCTTC. V usage is TRBV29-1 and J usage is TRBJ1-2; TRBD1 matches 7 bases. The junction had 5 bases not matched to a gene; V was cut back by 6 bases and J by 4 bases. Germline CDR1 is SQVTM and CDR2 is ANQGSEA. The CDR3 has 12 amino acids.

The rearrangement joins TRBV7-8 to TRBJ2-3, with D possibly TRBD2 on 5 matching bases. The germline gives CDR1 SGHVS, CDR2 FQNEAQ. The CDR3 has 13 residues. The germline V and J ends were trimmed by 5 bases and 6 bases, with 12 bases remaining between them. CDR3 bases: TGTGCCAGCAGCCCCCCTCGGGATGATACGCAGTATTTT. The encoded protein is CASSPPRDDTQYF.

The chain couples TRBV19 to TRBJ2-1; a possible D gene is TRBD2 (7 bases). CDR3 length: 16 amino acids. The V gene lost 5 bases and the J gene lost 4 bases, with 18 bases spanning the gap. Germline V CDR1 and CDR2: LNHDA, SQIVND (reference sequence). CDR3 loop: CASSPYGGGGYNEQFF. CDR3 bases: TGTGCCAGTAGTCCTTACGGGGGCGGGGGTTACAATGAGCAGTTCTTC.

This rearrangement joins TRBV19 to TRBJ1-5; D unclear. V dropped 1 base and J dropped 0 bases, with 10 bases sitting between them. CDR1 is LNHDA and CDR2 is SQIVND in the germline V gene (reference sequence). The CDR3 contains 16 residues. The CDR3 bases are TGTGCCAGTAGTATAGGTGGCAGAGGTAGCAATCAGCCCCAGCATTTT. This codes for CASSIGGRGSNQPQHF.

This clone was seen a handful of times. The rearrangement links TRBV7-9 to TRBJ1-1; perhaps TRBD1 as D (5 bases). CDR3 length: 14 amino acids. The germline gives CDR1 SEHNR, CDR2 FQNEAQ (reference sequence). Trimming took off 7 bases at V and 0 bases at J, with 12 bases between the two ends. CDR3 region: CASTREGLNTEAFF. In DNA, the CDR3 is TGTGCCAGCACCAGGGAGGGGTTGAACACTGAAGCTTTCTTT.

This clone showed up just once. The rearrangement links TRBV19 to TRBJ1-2; a weak D match, TRBD1 (5 bases). The CDR3 sequence is 11 residues long. V lost 7 bases and J 11 bases, leaving 14 bases between the germline ends. The germline V gene encodes CDR1 LNHDA and CDR2 SQIVND (reference sequence). The CDR3 sequence: CASKGRVDYTF. The CDR3 DNA follows: TGTGCCAGTAAGGGCAGGGTGGATTACACCTTC.

The chain has TRBV9 and TRBJ1-4, with D maybe TRBD1 (6 bases). Germline loops: CDR1 SGDLS, CDR2 YYNGEE. The CDR3 is 14 residues long. Trimming left V 3 bases short and J 7 bases short, with 13 bases between. The CDR3 bases are TGTGCCAGCAGCGAAGGGGGTTCGGGTGAAAAACTGTTTTTT. Residues: CASSEGGSGEKLFF.

The chain links TRBV7-3 to TRBJ2-2; 9 bases are shared with TRBD1. Germline CDR1 and CDR2: SGHTA and FQGTGA. CDR3 length equals 17 residues. Trimming at V came to 1 base and at J to 2 bases, leaving 5 bases not matched to a gene. In DNA form, the CDR3 reads TGTGCCAGCAGCTTAAGAAGGGGACAGGGAAACACCGGGGAGCTGTTTTTT. It codes for CASSLRRGQGNTGELFF. The variable domain in full, with the rest retrieved from reference TRBV7-3 and TRBJ2-2, is GAGVSQTPSNKVTEKGKYVELRCDPISGHTALYWYRQSLGQGPEFLIYFQGTGAADDSGLPNDRFFAVRPEGSVSTLKIQRTERGDSAVYLCASSLRRGQGNTGELFFGEGSRLTVL.

This clone has ten or more counts. The J gene is TRBJ2-2, the V gene TRBV4-3; 9 bases fit TRBD1. V shed 2 bases and J 7 bases; nucleotides not matched to a gene: 5. The germline gives CDR1 LGHNA, CDR2 YSLEER. CDR3 size: 15 residues. The CDR3 loop reads CASSQRDRESGELFF. The CDR3 coding sequence is TGCGCCAGCAGCCAACGGGACAGGGAAAGCGGGGAGCTGTTTTTT.